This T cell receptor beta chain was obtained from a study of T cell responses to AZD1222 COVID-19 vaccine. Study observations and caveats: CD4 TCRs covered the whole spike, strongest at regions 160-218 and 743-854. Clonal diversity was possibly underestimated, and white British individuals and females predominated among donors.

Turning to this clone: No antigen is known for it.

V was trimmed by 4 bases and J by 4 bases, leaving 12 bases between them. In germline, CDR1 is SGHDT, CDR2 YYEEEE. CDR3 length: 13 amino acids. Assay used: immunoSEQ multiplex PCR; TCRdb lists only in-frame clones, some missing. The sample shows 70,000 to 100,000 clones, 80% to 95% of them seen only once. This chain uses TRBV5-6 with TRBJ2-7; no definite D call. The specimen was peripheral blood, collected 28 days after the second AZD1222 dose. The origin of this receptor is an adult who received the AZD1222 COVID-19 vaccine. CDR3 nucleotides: TGTGCCAGCAGCATAGGCTTCGTATACGAGCAGTACTTC. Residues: CASSIGFVYEQYF.